This T cell receptor (beta chain) derives from a study of lung T cells in sarcoidosis with Löfgren's syndrome (dated by TCRdb to the late 2010s). As for the study more broadly: Sarcoidosis was described as a granulomatous, mainly pulmonary disease marked by CD4+ T cell accumulation in bronchoalveolar lavage fluid. The repertoire analyses were focused on Lofgren's syndrome patients.

The study profiled TCR repertoires of CD4+ T cells collected through bronchoalveolar lavage. V is pared back by 8 bases and J by 5 bases, with 9 bases lying between the germline termini. In the germline V gene (reference sequence), CDR1 corresponds to LGHDT and CDR2 to YNNKEL. From the cysteine through the phenylalanine, the CDR3 covers 11 amino acids. Only CDR3 DNA remains: 33 bases, in frame from the first base. Instrument used: Illumina MiSeq. TCRdb trimmed public reads at Q25 via fastp, called clones via MiXCR and kept in-frame beta chains. CDR3 protein sequences are deduplicated, and each keeps its most common genes and DNA. This sample holds some 8,000 distinct CDR3 sequences; under 25% were observed only once. About 22% of the sample lies in the top ten. Summary of the overall study and its limitations: Recognition of a sarcoidosis-associated antigen was only suggested, and the antigen itself remained putative and was not identified. Compared with control subjects, Lofgren's syndrome patients were reported to have TRAV12-1 and TRBV2 as the most expanded V gene segments. Multiple Lofgren's syndrome patients were reported to share TRAV12-1 and TRBV2 CDR3 motifs, a finding that suggests public CD4+ TCR repertoires. Analysis of alphabeta pairing showed that TRAV12-1 paired preferentially with TRBV2, and the TCRs formed by this pairing showed CDR3 homology.

A word on this clonotype: The antigen it recognizes is unknown. It has no much larger one-base neighbor in the sample; base qualities were not kept.

The receptor was isolated from a human donor with sarcoidosis (Löfgren's syndrome or another form), or a control subject (not recorded which). The sequenced material came from CD4+ T cells from bronchoalveolar lavage fluid. This receptor chain uses TRBV3-1 and TRBJ1-2, with the D gene uncertain. For the CDR3, the sequence is CASGPQYGYTF. The nucleotide sequence reads as follows: TGTGCCAGCGGACCGCAGTATGGCTACACCTTC. This CDR3, with the reference TRBV3-1 and TRBJ1-2 proteins standing in past its ends, gives the full variable domain DTAVSQTPKYLVTQMGNDKSIKCEQNLGHDTMYWYKQDSKKFLKIMFSYNNKELIINETVPNRFSPKSPDKAHLNLHINSLELGDSAVYFCASGPQYGYTFGSGTRLTVV.